Below are 25 T cell receptor beta chains sequenced from a single sample in a study of control samples from healthy donors and cancer patients. Assay used: immunoSEQ multiplex PCR; TCRdb lists only in-frame clones, some missing. The sample shows 95,000 to 150,000 clones, approximately 87% of them seen only once. Sequences were obtained from blood. These receptors all stem from a man in his thirties or forties in good health.

Written as DNA, the CDR3 is TGCGCCAGCAGCCCCTCGGGACAGGGGGACACCATATATTTT. Translated, it gives CASSPSGQGDTIYF. V usage is TRBV5-1 and J usage is TRBJ1-3; the match to TRBD1 covers 11 bases. CDR3 length: 14 residues. Germline loops: CDR1 SGHRS, CDR2 YFSETQ. The ends lost 4 bases at V and 8 bases at J; junction bases unmatched: 5.

This sequence joins TRBV24-1 and TRBJ1-1; D is unresolved. The CDR3 length is 11 residues. The V gene lost 1 base and the J gene lost 11 bases, with 7 bases spanning the gap. The germline V gene encodes CDR1 KGHDR and CDR2 SFDVKD. This CDR3 is CATSDFGRAFF. In nucleotides, the CDR3 is TGTGCCACCAGTGATTTCGGAAGGGCTTTCTTT.

The chain employs TRBV9 and TRBJ1-1; D remains ambiguous. The CDR3 has 12 residues. V dropped 2 bases and J dropped 7 bases, with 9 bases sitting between them. Germline values: CDR1 SGDLS, CDR2 YYNGEE. CDR3 sequence reads: CASSVDLGEAFF. CDR3 bases: TGTGCCAGCAGCGTCGACCTCGGTGAAGCTTTCTTT.

V usage is TRBV2 and J usage is TRBJ2-1; 9 positions agree with TRBD1. V was pared by 9 bases and J by 8 bases, with 11 bases of the junction left unmatched. From germline, CDR1 is SNHLY and CDR2 FYNNEI. This CDR3 spans 14 amino acids. The CDR3 spells CASSWDRASDEQFF. For the CDR3, the DNA is TGTGCCAGTTCATGGGACAGGGCATCTGATGAGCAGTTCTTC.

The rearrangement joins TRBV2 to TRBJ1-1, with TRBD1 as a possible D gene (5 bases). V gave up 1 base and J gave up 9 bases, with 6 bases separating them. Germline CDR1 reads SNHLY; CDR2 reads FYNNEI. This CDR3 has 11 residues. CDR3 amino acids: CASSEEGQAFF. The CDR3 nucleotides read TGTGCCAGCAGTGAAGAGGGGCAAGCTTTCTTT.

This chain joins TRBV7-3 and TRBJ2-2, with a possible D match to TRBD2 (7 bases). The germline gives CDR1 SGHTA, CDR2 FQGTGA. The CDR3 extends over 16 amino acids. V lost 5 bases and J lost 0, with 13 bases in between. The CDR3 loop is CASSPGGHANTGELFF. Here the CDR3 DNA reads TGTGCCAGCAGCCCCGGGGGGCACGCGAACACCGGGGAGCTGTTTTTT.

This clone was seen many times. This sequence joins TRBV5-4 and TRBJ1-6; 8 bases are a match to TRBD1. V lost 3 bases to trimming and J lost 7 bases; unmatched junction nucleotides: 18. The germline gives CDR1 SGHNT, CDR2 YYREEE (reference sequence). The CDR3 has 19 residues. CDR3 sequence: CASSSGLGTGLSGNSPLHF. The DNA for the CDR3 is TGTGCCAGCAGCTCGGGTCTTGGGACAGGACTTTCGGGGAATTCACCCCTCCACTTT.

The gene calls are TRBV7-2 and TRBJ1-1; unclear D gene. Germline CDR1 is SGHTA and CDR2 is FQGNSA. The CDR3 runs to 12 residues. Trimming took 3 bases from V and 3 from J, leaving 5 bases between them. Here the CDR3 DNA reads TGTGCCAGCAGCTTCTCGGACACTGAAGCTTTCTTT. Translated, it gives CASSFSDTEAFF.

This chain uses TRBV12-3 or TRBV12-4 with TRBJ2-1; D is unclear. This CDR3 region has 13 residues. The ends were cut back, 5 bases at V and 4 bases at J, with 9 bases in the middle. The CDR3: CASSLIHYNEQFF. Written as DNA, the CDR3 is TGTGCCAGCAGTCTCATCCATTACAATGAGCAGTTCTTC.

J is TRBJ1-4 and V is TRBV10-2; D not certain. The CDR3 contains 15 residues. V was clipped by 3 bases and J by 5 bases, with 13 bases between them. Germline lookup yields CDR1 WSHSY and CDR2 SAAADI. CDR3 coding DNA: TGCGCCAGCAGTGACAGGTCCCTAGGGAATGAAAAACTGTTTTTT. It specifies CASSDRSLGNEKLFF.

J is TRBJ1-4 and V is TRBV18; D unclear. The V and J ends lost 6 bases and 0 bases respectively, with 8 bases between them. This CDR3 has 14 amino acids. Germline values: CDR1 KGHSH, CDR2 LQKENI. Here the CDR3 reads CASSPGSTNEKLFF. CDR3 nucleotide sequence: TGTGCCAGCTCTCCTGGGTCAACTAATGAAAAACTGTTTTTT.

The chain uses TRBV3-1 (or the pseudogene TRBV3-2) and TRBJ1-1; D ambiguous. Germline values: CDR1 LGHDT, CDR2 YNNKEL (reference sequence). This CDR3 contains 13 residues. The V gene lost 2 bases and the J gene lost 3 bases, with 7 bases spanning the gap. The CDR3 DNA follows: TGTGCCAGCAGCCAACAGCGCGACACTGAAGCTTTCTTT. Its translation is CASSQQRDTEAFF.

The chain recombines TRBV19 with TRBJ1-6; D is ambiguous. Looked up from germline, CDR1 is LNHDA and CDR2 is SQIVND (reference sequence). This CDR3 has 15 amino acids. V was trimmed by 7 bases and J by 2 bases, leaving 12 bases between them. The CDR3 sequence: CASKEGRTYNSPLHF. As DNA, the CDR3 is TGTGCCAGTAAAGAGGGTCGGACCTATAATTCACCCCTCCACTTT.

This chain connects TRBV6-1 to TRBJ2-7; no firm D call. The germline V gene has CDR1 MNHNS and CDR2 SASEGT. The CDR3 is 12 amino acids. With 1 base removed from V and 6 bases from J, the gap between germline ends came to 7 bases. The chain's CDR3 is CASSEVLSEQYV. The CDR3 coding sequence is TGTGCCAGCAGTGAAGTTCTATCCGAGCAGTACGTC.

The rearrangement links TRBV5-4 to TRBJ2-2; D possibly matches TRBD1 or TRBD2 (6 bases each). V dropped 4 bases and J dropped 8 bases, with 21 bases sitting between them. This CDR3 region has 16 residues. CDR1 and CDR2 from the germline V gene are SGHNT and YYREEE (reference sequence). The CDR3 sequence: CASSPQGGRNFGELFF. CDR3 DNA: TGTGCCAGCAGCCCCCAAGGGGGGCGCAACTTTGGGGAGCTGTTTTTT.

V and J are TRBV28 and TRBJ1-1; D remains unclear. Per germline, CDR1 MDHEN and CDR2 SYDVKM. The CDR3 extends over 13 amino acids. Trimming took 6 bases from V and 8 from J, leaving 16 bases between them. The DNA of the CDR3 is TGTGCCAGCAGCCTCGGAACGGTACCGGAAGCTTTCTTT. Translating gives CASSLGTVPEAFF.

This clone was detected a few times. The CDR3 nucleotides read TGTGCCAGCAGACCGCATAAGGCCTACGAGCAGTACGTC. It specifies CASRPHKAYEQYV. The chain uses TRBV6-5 and TRBJ2-7; D is unclear. Germline loops: CDR1 MNHEY, CDR2 SVGAGI. This CDR3 contains 13 residues. The germline V and J ends were trimmed by 6 bases and 2 bases, with 11 bases remaining between them.

This clone was observed a few times. The genes are TRBV9 and TRBJ1-4; D gene uncertain. Germline V gene lookup returns CDR1 SGDLS and CDR2 YYNGEE. V was clipped by 7 bases and J by 0 bases, with 10 bases between them. CDR3 length: 14 amino acids. In nucleotides, the CDR3 is TGTGCCAGCGGACGGGCCGCAACTAATGAAAAACTGTTTTTT. Translation: CASGRAATNEKLFF.

The rearrangement uses TRBV7-9 and TRBJ1-5, with unresolved D. The CDR3 covers 14 residues. Germline V lookup: CDR1 SEHNR, CDR2 FQNEAQ (reference sequence). Trimming removed 5 bases at V and 2 bases at J, with 10 bases between. CDR3 region: CASSRSDGNQPQHF. CDR3 DNA sequence: TGTGCCAGCAGCCGGAGTGACGGCAATCAGCCCCAGCATTTT.

The chain joins TRBV7-3 to TRBJ2-1; D ambiguous. The V and J ends lost 3 bases and 5 bases respectively, with 8 bases between them. Germline-derived CDR1 and CDR2 are SGHTA and FQGTGA. The CDR3 has 13 amino acids. The CDR3 spells CASSFAADNEQFF. The DNA of the CDR3 is TGTGCCAGCAGCTTCGCGGCAGACAATGAGCAGTTCTTC.

This clone has only one observation. This chain connects TRBV12-5 to TRBJ1-6, with 8 bases identical to TRBD1. With V trimmed by 6 bases and J by 7 bases, 17 bases remained unmatched. The CDR3 contains 18 residues. From germline, CDR1 is LGHNT and CDR2 FRNRAP. The CDR3 DNA sequence: TGTGCTAGTGGGGGGACAGGAACCAACCCGGCAACGAATTCACCCCTCCACTTT. Translated, it gives CASGGTGTNPATNSPLHF.

The chain recombines TRBV18 with TRBJ1-2, with D possibly being TRBD1 (5 bases). The CDR3 runs to 15 residues. Between the trimmed V and J ends, which lost 2 bases and 3 bases, there was a span of 13 bases. Germline-derived CDR1 and CDR2 are KGHSH and LQKENI. CDR3 DNA sequence: TGTGCCAGCTCACCAGGGGCTTCGGGCCACTATGGCTACACCTTC. This encodes CASSPGASGHYGYTF.

This clone was recorded a few times. This chain joins TRBV3-1 (or the pseudogene TRBV3-2) and TRBJ2-5; the D call may be TRBD1 or TRBD2 (5 bases each). V shed 4 bases and J shed 3 bases, with 12 bases lying between them. This CDR3 has 14 amino acids. CDR1 and CDR2 from the germline V gene are LGHDT and YNNKEL (reference sequence). The CDR3 nucleotides read TGTGCCAGCAGCCCTCGGGGACCAAAAGAGACCCAGTACTTC. This translates into CASSPRGPKETQYF.

This clone was counted a single time. This chain links TRBV24-1 with TRBJ2-3; D is possibly TRBD2 (6 bases). CDR1 is KGHDR and CDR2 is SFDVKD in the germline V gene. There are 12 residues in the CDR3. V lost 9 bases to trimming and J lost 2 bases, with 8 bases between them. CDR3 sequence: CATRGYTDTQYF. The CDR3 DNA follows: TGTGCCACCCGGGGGTACACAGATACGCAGTATTTT.

The rearrangement joins TRBV7-2 to TRBJ1-5; possibly TRBD1 for D (6 bases). V lost 5 bases and J lost 6, with 11 bases in between. CDR1 and CDR2 (germline): SGHTA, FQGNSA. The CDR3 runs 13 residues. Here the CDR3 DNA reads TGTGCCAGCAGCAGTCAAGGGGGTCAGCCCCAGCATTTT. Translated: CASSSQGGQPQHF.